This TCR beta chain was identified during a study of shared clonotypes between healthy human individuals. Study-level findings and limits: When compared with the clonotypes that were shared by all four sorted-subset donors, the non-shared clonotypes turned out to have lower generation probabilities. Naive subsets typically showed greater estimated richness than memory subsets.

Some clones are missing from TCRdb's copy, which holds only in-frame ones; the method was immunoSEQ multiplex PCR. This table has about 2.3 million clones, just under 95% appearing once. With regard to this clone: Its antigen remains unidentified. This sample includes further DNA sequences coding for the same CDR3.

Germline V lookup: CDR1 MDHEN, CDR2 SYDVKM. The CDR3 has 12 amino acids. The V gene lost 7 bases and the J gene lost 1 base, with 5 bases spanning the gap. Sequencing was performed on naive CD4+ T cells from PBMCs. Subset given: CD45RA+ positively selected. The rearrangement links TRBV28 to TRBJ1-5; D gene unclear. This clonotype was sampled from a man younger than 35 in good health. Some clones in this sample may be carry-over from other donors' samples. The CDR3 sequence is CASTASNQPQHF. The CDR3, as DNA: TGTGCCAGCACGGCGAGCAATCAGCCCCAGCATTTT.